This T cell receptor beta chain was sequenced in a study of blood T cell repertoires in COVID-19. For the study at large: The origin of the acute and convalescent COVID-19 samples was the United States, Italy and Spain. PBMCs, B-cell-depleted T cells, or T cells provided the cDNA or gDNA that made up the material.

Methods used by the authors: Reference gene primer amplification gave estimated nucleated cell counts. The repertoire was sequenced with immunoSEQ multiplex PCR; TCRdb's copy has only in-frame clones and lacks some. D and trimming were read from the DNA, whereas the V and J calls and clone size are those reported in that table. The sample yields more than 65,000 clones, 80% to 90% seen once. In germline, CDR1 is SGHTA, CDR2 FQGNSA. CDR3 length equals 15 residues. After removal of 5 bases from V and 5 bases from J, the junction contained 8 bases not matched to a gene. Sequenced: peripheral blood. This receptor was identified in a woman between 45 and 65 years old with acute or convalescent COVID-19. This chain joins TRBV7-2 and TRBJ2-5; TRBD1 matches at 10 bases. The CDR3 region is CASSIGDRGGETQYF. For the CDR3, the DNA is TGTGCCAGCAGCATTGGGGACAGGGGAGGGGAGACCCAGTACTTC.